This T cell receptor (beta chain) originates from a study of blood T cells in healthy people across ages. Study-level points and caveats: Greater diversity and more naive CD4+ cells were seen in long-lived donors than in aged donors. Estimates of total diversity, which came from one million sequenced T cells, were considered to be underestimates. Diversity of TCR beta per million T cells declined in a roughly linear way with age.

A J-beta primer mix and a sample-barcoded 5' primer were used in a second PCR of roughly 6 to 12 cycles. TCRdb passed the 5' RACE reads through MiXCR, listing each CDR3 protein once. This table holds approximately 360,000 distinct CDR3 sequences, about 49% found once. Between the trimmed V and J ends, which lost 4 bases and 5 bases, there was a span of 19 bases. The CDR3 is 15 residues long. Germline V gene sequence: CDR1 SGHDT, CDR2 YYEEEE. Peripheral blood from each donor was collected in a volume of approximately 9.5 milliliters. Points on this clonotype: Its target is not known.

V usage is TRBV5-6 and J usage is TRBJ2-7; D perhaps matches TRBD1 (5 bases). The material sequenced was blood. This TCR derives from a man between 60 and 75 years old in good health. The CDR3: CASSEGLGLGNEQYF. CDR3 in DNA: TGTGCCAGCAGCGAAGGTCTGGGGCTAGGAAACGAGCAGTACTTC.